This T cell receptor beta chain came from a study of blood T cell repertoires in COVID-19. Study overall: From the United States, Italy and Spain came samples of acute and convalescent COVID-19. In each case, the material was cDNA or gDNA derived from T cells, B-cell-depleted T cells, or PBMCs.

Original methodology: Amplification from reference gene primers served as the basis for estimated nucleated cell counts. Sequencing used immunoSEQ multiplex PCR; TCRdb keeps in-frame clones, though not all of them. From that table come the V and J calls and clone size; the DNA was used to work out D and trimming. The data contain about 250,000 clones, roughly 77% of them singletons. J lost 4 bases, V lost 4 bases, and 12 bases had no gene match. Germline loops: CDR1 MGHRA, CDR2 YSYEKL. The CDR3 sequence is 17 residues long. The chain uses TRBV4-1 and TRBJ2-3; the match to TRBD1 covers 9 bases. The clonotype was recovered from a woman older than 75 with acute or convalescent COVID-19. Sequencing used peripheral blood. CDR3 residues: CASSLSAGTGFADTQYF. The CDR3 DNA sequence: TGCGCCAGCAGCCTATCGGCCGGGACAGGGTTTGCAGATACGCAGTATTTT.